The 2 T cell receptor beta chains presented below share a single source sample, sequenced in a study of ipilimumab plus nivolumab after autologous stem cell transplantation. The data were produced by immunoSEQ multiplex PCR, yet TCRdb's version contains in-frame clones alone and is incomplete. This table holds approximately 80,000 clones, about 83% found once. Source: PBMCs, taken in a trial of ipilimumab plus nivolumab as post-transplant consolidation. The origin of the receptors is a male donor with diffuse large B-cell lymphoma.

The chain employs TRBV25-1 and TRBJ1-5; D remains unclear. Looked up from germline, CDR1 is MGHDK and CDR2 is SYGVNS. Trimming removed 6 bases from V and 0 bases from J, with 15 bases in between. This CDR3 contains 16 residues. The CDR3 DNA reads TGTGCCAGCAGCCCTAATCAGATCGGTAGCAATCAGCCCCAGCATTTT. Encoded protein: CASSPNQIGSNQPQHF. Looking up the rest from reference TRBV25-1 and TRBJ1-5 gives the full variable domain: EADIYQTPRYLVIGTGKKITLECSQTMGHDKMYWYQQDPGMELHLIHYSYGVNSTEKGDLSSESTVSRIRTEHFPLTLESARPSHTSQYLCASSPNQIGSNQPQHFGDGTRLSIL.

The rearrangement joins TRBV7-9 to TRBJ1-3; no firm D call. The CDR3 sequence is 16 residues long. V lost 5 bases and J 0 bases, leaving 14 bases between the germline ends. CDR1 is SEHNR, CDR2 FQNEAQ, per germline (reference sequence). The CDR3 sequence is CASSRTSPTSGNTIYF. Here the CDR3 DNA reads TGTGCCAGCAGCCGCACAAGCCCTACCTCTGGAAACACCATATATTTT.